This paragraph covers one T cell receptor beta chain sequence. Its cognate antigen is unknown. It was cDNA, reverse transcribed from extracted RNA, that served as the sequencing template. Repertoires were generated with immunoSEQ multiplex PCR, while TCRdb's copy carries only in-frame clones and drops some. In the table there are over 150,000 clones, 58% of which are singletons. The sample comes from a study of CD8+ T cells in alopecia areata. Specified treatment: oral pan-JAK inhibitor, 5-10 mg twice daily. Individuals with alopecia areata gave both lesional scalp punch biopsies and peripheral blood for collection. PBMCs provided sorted CD4+ and CD8+ T cells. CDR3 length: 12 amino acids. V was cut by 6 bases and J by 1 base, with 6 bases left in between. Germline lookup yields CDR1 SNHLY and CDR2 FYNNEI. Findings and limits, study-wide: Many expanded lesional clones persisted in scalp and blood during tofacitinib. Scalp lesions, especially in alopecia totalis/universalis, had higher clonality than normal scalp.

This rearrangement joins TRBV2 to TRBJ2-5; the D gene is possibly TRBD2 (6 bases). The TCR originated in a human donor with alopecia areata. The sample in question was CD4+ T cells sorted from blood, obtained at week 24, from a patient treated with tofacitinib. The CDR3 coding sequence is TGTGCCAGCAGGGGGGGCCAAGAGACCCAGTACTTC. It codes for CASRGGQETQYF.